Given below is one T cell receptor (beta chain) in context. The sample belongs to a study of shared T cell receptors in the human thymus. Sequenced by immunoSEQ multiplex PCR; TCRdb stores in-frame clones only, minus some. The sample includes about 660,000 clones, approximately 87% of them seen just once. CDR1 is LNHDA, CDR2 SQIVND, per germline (reference sequence). V trimming: 6 bases; J trimming: 3 bases; junction bases outside the gene matches: 8. CDR3 length: 15 amino acids. The same data also contributed to another study, on human thymus T cells. That source notes: Highly overlapping thymic repertoires in unrelated individuals were reported by related research.

The chain carries TRBV19 and TRBJ2-1; TRBD1 matches at 7 bases. Material for sequencing was thymocytes. The sequence derives from a boy under two years old with a congenital heart defect. The CDR3 DNA follows: TGTGCCAGTAGAACAGGGGCCGGTCTCTACAATGAGCAGTTCTTC. Residues: CASRTGAGLYNEQFF.